This TCR beta chain was observed in a study of T cell responses to AZD1222 COVID-19 vaccine. TCRdb's table, derived via immunoSEQ multiplex PCR, lists solely in-frame clones and lacks some. The repertoire holds about 110,000 clones, approximately 92% seen once, with roughly 1.3% in the top ten. Study conclusions and caveats: Mapped onto spike, vaccine-associated CD4 TCRs spanned it and were dominant at 160-218 and 743-854. After two AZD1222 doses, spike-specific TCR breadth and depth rose versus day 0. Clonal diversity was possibly underestimated, and the donors were mostly white British, with more females. It was only after the peak T cell response that any repertoires were sampled.

In regard to this clone: Its matching antigen is unknown.

V dropped 5 bases and J dropped 2; count of bases not matched to a gene: 8. This CDR3 contains 15 residues. CDR1 and CDR2 (germline): SGHTA, FQGNSA. This sequence joins TRBV7-2 and TRBJ2-5, with TRBD1 matching 7 bases. The sequence was obtained from an adult in good health. The sample in question was peripheral blood, obtained on day 0 of AZD1222 vaccination. The CDR3 is CASSARTGWQETQYF. The CDR3, as DNA: TGTGCCAGCAGCGCGCGGACAGGATGGCAAGAGACCCAGTACTTC.